Each of the 30 T cell receptor beta chains below was sequenced from the same sample in a study of tumor-infiltrating lymphocytes in oesophageal squamous cell carcinoma. TCRdb called the PCR reads again in MiXCR, with one record for every CDR3 protein. The table includes about 11,000 distinct CDR3 sequences, around 56% detected once. Specimen: esophageal tumor tissue. The receptor source for this set is a female donor with esophageal squamous cell carcinoma.

The CDR3 spells CASSTGAYNEQFF. The CDR3 region has the DNA TGTGCCAGCAGCACGGGAGCCTACAATGAGCAGTTCTTC. The V and J genes are TRBV7-9 and TRBJ2-1, with D possibly being TRBD2 (6 bases). The CDR3 loop spans 13 amino acids. V lost 5 bases and J 2 bases, leaving 7 bases between the germline ends. Germline V CDR1 and CDR2: SEHNR, FQNEAQ (reference sequence).

J is TRBJ2-4 and V is TRBV6-8, with D unclear. Near its end, the DNA agrees better with TRBJ2-1, so the J call may be wrong. This CDR3 has 15 residues. Germline V lookup: CDR1 MNHGY, CDR2 SAAAGT. The DNA for the CDR3 is TGTGCCAGCAGTTACTCGATGAGTGGTGTGGAAGAGCAGTTCTTC. Residues: CASSYSMSGVEEQFF.

V usage is TRBV7-2 and J usage is TRBJ1-1, with no clear D. The germline CDR1 and CDR2 sequences are SGHTA and FQGNSA. This CDR3 has 14 amino acids. Trimming stripped 7 bases from V and 0 bases from J, with 12 bases between. DNA for the CDR3: TGTGCCAGCACCCTACGTATAATGAACACTGAAGCTTTCTTT. It codes for CASTLRIMNTEAFF.

This clonotype was counted a few times. The rearrangement links TRBV24-1 to TRBJ2-7; D is unclear. V was trimmed by 3 bases and J by 6 bases, leaving 11 bases between them. The CDR3 contains 13 residues. Germline lookup yields CDR1 KGHDR and CDR2 SFDVKD. CDR3 region: CATSDPGRGEQYF. The CDR3 coding sequence is TGTGCCACCAGTGATCCCGGACGAGGCGAGCAGTACTTC.

CDR3 region: CASSLVRGREQYF. The CDR3 region has the DNA TGTGCCAGCAGCTTAGTCAGGGGACGGGAGCAGTACTTC. The gene calls are TRBV11-2 and TRBJ2-7, with a tentative D call TRBD1 (6 bases). Trimming cost V 1 base and J 7 bases, with 11 bases left between them. In germline, CDR1 is SGHAT, CDR2 FQNNGV. This CDR3 spans 13 amino acids.

This clonotype was seen repeatedly, ten times or more. This chain connects TRBV6-1 to TRBJ2-1; 14 bases map to TRBD2. Germline V CDR1 and CDR2: MNHNS, SASEGT. V shed 5 bases, J shed 7 bases, and the junction held 7 bases outside the gene matches. The CDR3 extends over 16 amino acids. Here the CDR3 DNA reads TGTGCCAGCAGTTATACAGGACTAGCGGGAGGTAATGAGCAGTTCTTC. Translated: CASSYTGLAGGNEQFF.

This clonotype was recorded only once. The chain links TRBV20-1 to TRBJ2-3, with D tentatively TRBD2 (6 bases). The end of the DNA is better explained by TRBJ2-7, so the J call may be wrong. CDR1 and CDR2 from the germline V gene are DFQATT and SNEGSKA (reference sequence). The CDR3 loop spans 13 amino acids. The CDR3 DNA is TGCAGTGCTAGACTAGCAGGGACTGGGGAGCAGTACTTC. This codes for CSARLAGTGEQYF.

The rearrangement uses TRBV7-2 and TRBJ2-7; 7 positions match TRBD2. The J call may be faulty, since TRBJ2-1 better matches the DNA end. There are 13 residues in the CDR3. The germline gives CDR1 SGHTA, CDR2 FQGNSA. CDR3 nucleotides: TGTGCCAGCAGCTTCGGCGGGAGCAATGAGCAGTTCTTC. Protein sequence: CASSFGGSNEQFF.

The CDR3 loop reads CASSSSQGSGELFF. CDR3 in DNA: TGTGCCAGCAGCTCCTCGCAGGGATCCGGGGAGCTGTTTTTT. This chain uses TRBV7-2 with TRBJ2-2, with D maybe TRBD1 (5 bases). The germline V gene encodes CDR1 SGHTA and CDR2 FQGNSA. The CDR3 length is 14 residues. V lost 4 bases and J 6 bases, leaving 12 bases between the germline ends.

The chain joins TRBV7-8 to TRBJ2-7; D might be TRBD1 (6 bases). This CDR3 comprises 15 residues. Between the trimmed V and J ends, which lost 1 base and 7 bases, there was a span of 17 bases. The germline V gene encodes CDR1 SGHVS and CDR2 FQNEAQ. CDR3 DNA sequence: TGTGCCAGCAGCTTAGTGGGGGCCGGGGTCAATGAGCAGTACTTC. Residues: CASSLVGAGVNEQYF.

The rearrangement uses TRBV7-6 and TRBJ2-5, with D perhaps TRBD2 (5 bases). Matching the DNA end better, TRBJ2-1 makes the J call doubtful. The CDR3 contains 12 residues. CDR1 is SGHVS and CDR2 is FNYEAQ in the germline V gene. The CDR3 nucleotides read TGTGCCAGCAGCATCTATCGCGGGGAGCAGTTCTTC. Its translation is CASSIYRGEQFF.

On this clonotype itself: This may be a read error, as it is one base from a much larger clone. The chain joins TRBV11-3 to TRBJ2-3; D may be TRBD1 or TRBD2 (5 bases each). The DNA end lines up better with TRBJ2-1; the J call may be wrong. CDR1 is SGHNT and CDR2 is YENEEA in the germline V gene. This CDR3 has 17 residues. The chain's CDR3 is CASSLDQWGSSSYEQFF. The CDR3, as DNA: TGTGCCAGCAGCTTAGATCAGTGGGGGTCGAGCTCCTACGAGCAGTTCTTC.

The V gene is TRBV7-6, the J gene TRBJ2-7; TRBD1 is a possible D gene (7 bases). The J call may be in error: the DNA end matches TRBJ2-1 better. CDR1 SGHVS and CDR2 FNYEAQ come from the germline V gene. The CDR3 has 16 residues. The CDR3 DNA follows: TGTGCCAGCAGCAGACAGGGCCCGGGGGCCTCCAATGAGCAGTTCTTC. Translating gives CASSRQGPGASNEQFF.

Here the CDR3 reads CASSDDSFYEQYF. The CDR3 coding sequence is TGTGCCAGCAGTGACGACAGCTTCTACGAGCAGTACTTC. The V and J genes are TRBV27 and TRBJ2-1; TRBD1 might be the D (5 bases). Judging by the DNA end, TRBJ2-7 fits better; the J call may be wrong. Germline CDR1 is MNHEY and CDR2 is SMNVEV (reference sequence). The CDR3 has 13 amino acids.

This clonotype was picked up many times. The V call is TRBV5-5, the J call TRBJ1-1; D is uncertain. Germline CDR1 and CDR2: SGHKS and YYEKEE (reference sequence). The CDR3 has 13 residues. The V and J ends lost 0 bases and 0 bases respectively, with 3 bases between them. CDR3 DNA sequence: TGTGCCAGCAGCTTGGACTTGAACACTGAAGCTTTCTTT. Translation: CASSLDLNTEAFF.

This clonotype is classed as large. The junction and the germline gene differ at one end; a read error may be behind it. The chain combines TRBV24-1 with TRBJ2-1, with a possible D match to TRBD2 (6 bases). The germline gives CDR1 KGHDR, CDR2 SFDVKD. CDR3 length: 14 residues. This CDR3 is CATSDTRNLGLLNF. The CDR3 DNA follows: TGTGCCACCAGTGACACCCGAAATCTGGGACTCCTCAACTTC.

V and J are TRBV29-1 and TRBJ1-1, with 10 bases aligning to TRBD1. This CDR3 region has 15 residues. V lost 8 bases, J lost 3 bases, and 12 bases stayed unmatched. CDR1 and CDR2 (germline): SQVTM, ANQGSEA. CDR3 protein: CSIWVFGQGDTEAFF. CDR3 bases: TGCAGCATTTGGGTCTTCGGACAGGGGGACACTGAAGCTTTCTTT.

Within the sample, this clonotype is large (0.1 to 1%). V is TRBV7-2 and J is TRBJ2-1; 9 positions agree with TRBD2. Germline CDR1 is SGHTA and CDR2 is FQGNSA. V shed 4 bases and J 4 bases; nucleotides not matched to a gene: 20. The length of the CDR3 is 20 residues. This CDR3 is CASSSIFGGRAGGVYNEQFF. The DNA for the CDR3 is TGTGCCAGCAGCTCCATTTTCGGCGGGAGGGCCGGAGGGGTTTACAATGAGCAGTTCTTC. Looking up the rest from reference TRBV7-2 and TRBJ2-1 gives the full variable domain: GAGVSQSPSNKVTEKGKDVELRCDPISGHTALYWYRQSLGQGLEFLIYFQGNSAPDKSGLPSDRFSAERTGGSVSTLTIQRTQQEDSAVYLCASSSIFGGRAGGVYNEQFFGPGTRLTVL.

This clonotype was counted at least ten times. This chain connects TRBV18 to TRBJ2-5; D unresolved. Germline loops: CDR1 KGHSH, CDR2 LQKENI. This CDR3 contains 13 residues. V gave up 3 bases and J gave up 3 bases, with 8 bases separating them. CDR3 nucleotide sequence: TGTGCCAGCTCACCGAGAAGGGAAGAGACCCAGTACTTC. This translates into CASSPRREETQYF. Drawing the rest from reference TRBV18 and TRBJ2-5, the complete variable domain is NAGVMQNPRHLVRRRGQEARLRCSPMKGHSHVYWYRQLPEEGLKFMVYLQKENIIDESGMPKERFSAEFPKEGPSILRIQQVVRGDSAAYFCASSPRREETQYFGPGTRLLVL.

This clonotype was counted only a few times. CDR3 sequence: CASSRTSGSYEQYF. CDR3 nucleotides: TGTGCCAGCAGCCGGACTAGCGGCTCCTACGAGCAGTACTTC. The chain couples TRBV11-2 to TRBJ2-6, with 10 bases aligning to TRBD2. The last part of the DNA fits TRBJ2-7 better; the J call may be wrong. Germline V gene sequence: CDR1 SGHAT, CDR2 FQNNGV. The CDR3 has 14 amino acids.

This clonotype showed up just a few times. This chain connects TRBV19 to TRBJ2-2; D tentatively fits TRBD1 or TRBD2 (5 bases each). CDR1 is LNHDA, CDR2 SQIVND, per germline (reference sequence). Trimming left V 5 bases short and J 6 bases short, with 10 bases between. This CDR3 is 13 amino acids long. The chain's CDR3 is CASSLLGPGELFF. DNA of the CDR3: TGTGCCAGTAGTCTACTGGGACCCGGGGAGCTGTTTTTT.

This clonotype appeared many times. This chain links TRBV6-1 with TRBJ2-3, with D unclear. Trimming stripped 5 bases from V and 3 bases from J, with 3 bases between. The germline CDR1 and CDR2 sequences are MNHNS and SASEGT. This CDR3 is built from 11 residues. CDR3 nucleotide sequence: TGTGCCAGCAGTTCAACAGATACGCAGTATTTT. Translating gives CASSSTDTQYF.

Of note for this clonotype: The CDR3 end shows no conserved phenylalanine or tryptophan, and so a read error is likely. The chain is built from TRBV7-3 and TRBJ2-5; weak D call: TRBD2 (6 bases). The J call may not be correct, given that the DNA end is closer to TRBJ2-7. Germline V gene data show CDR1 as SGHTA and CDR2 as FQGTGA. The CDR3 has 13 residues. CDR3 nucleotides: TGTGCCAGCAGCCCTCGGAGGGGCTACGAGCAGTACCTC. It codes for CASSPRRGYEQYL.

The chain links TRBV7-9 to TRBJ2-1; D gene unclear. The V and J ends lost 3 bases and 13 bases respectively, with 16 bases between them. The CDR3 covers 13 residues. Germline values: CDR1 SEHNR, CDR2 FQNEAQ (reference sequence). The CDR3 here is CASSFGLQETQFF. CDR3 DNA sequence: TGTGCCAGCAGCTTCGGGCTCCAAGAGACCCAGTTCTTC. Full variable domain (outside the CDR3, taken from reference TRBV7-9 and TRBJ2-1): DTGVSQNPRHKITKRGQNVTFRCDPISEHNRLYWYRQTLGQGPEFLTYFQNEAQLEKSRLLSDRFSAERPKGSFSTLEIQRTEQGDSAMYLCASSFGLQETQFFGPGTRLTVL.

The table lists this clonotype with a few counts. One base away lies a much larger clone, so this may be a sequencing read error. This chain connects TRBV7-4 to TRBJ2-4; weak D call: TRBD2 (5 bases). This CDR3 comprises 15 residues. CDR1 is SGHVT and CDR2 is SQSDAQ in the germline V gene. Trimming took 4 bases from V and 11 from J, leaving 21 bases between them. The DNA for the CDR3 is TGTGCCAGCAGCTCTTCCCTGTCAGCGGTGGGCGTTCAGTACTTC. This encodes CASSSSLSAVGVQYF. Filled out from reference TRBV7-4 and TRBJ2-4, the complete variable domain reads GAGVSQSPRYKVAKRGRDVALRCDSISGHVTLYWYRQTLGQGSEVLTYSQSDAQRDKSGRPSGRFSAERPERSVSTLKIQRTEQGDSAVYLCASSSSLSAVGVQYFGAGTRLSVL.

To note about this clonotype: The germline gene is not matched at one end of the junction; a read error may be the cause. This chain links TRBV7-7 with TRBJ2-5; 9 bases fit TRBD2. The J call is in doubt because the DNA end fits TRBJ2-1 better. This CDR3 has 16 amino acids. The germline CDR1 and CDR2 sequences are SSHAT and FNYEAQ (reference sequence). The CDR3 nucleotides read TGTGCTAGCAGTCCGATCGGACTAGCGCCTAACAATGAGCAGTTCTTC. This sequence encodes CASSPIGLAPNNEQFF.

The chain recombines TRBV20-1 with TRBJ1-3; D is possibly TRBD1 (6 bases). V was pared by 4 bases and J by 0 bases, with 10 bases between. The CDR3 sequence is 14 residues long. Germline-derived CDR1 and CDR2 are DFQATT and SNEGSKA (reference sequence). CDR3 bases: TGCAGTGCTACGGACAGCCACTCTGGAAACACCATATATTTT. It is translated as CSATDSHSGNTIYF.

This clonotype is deemed medium-sized. The chain joins TRBV6-1 to TRBJ1-2; D is unclear. The CDR3 length is 12 residues. Germline loops: CDR1 MNHNS, CDR2 SASEGT. The V end lost 4 bases, the J end lost 4 bases, and 7 bases lay between the germline ends. The CDR3 reads CASSVWGYGYTF. CDR3 in DNA: TGTGCCAGCAGTGTTTGGGGCTATGGCTACACCTTC.

This clonotype was counted a few times. V is TRBV6-4 and J is TRBJ2-5, with TRBD1 identical over 8 bases. Germline-derived CDR1 and CDR2 are MRHNA and SNTAGT. V lost 2 bases to trimming and J lost 11 bases; unmatched junction nucleotides: 10. This CDR3 contains 14 residues. The DNA of the CDR3 is TGTGCCAGCAGTGACAGTCAGGGGGCTCCTGAGCAGTACTTC. Translating it yields CASSDSQGAPEQYF.

This rearrangement joins TRBV7-2 to TRBJ2-2; the D gene is possibly TRBD2 (6 bases). Trimming took 1 base from V and 4 from J, leaving 7 bases between them. The length of the CDR3 is 14 residues. Per the germline V gene, CDR1 is SGHTA and CDR2 is FQGNSA. The CDR3 spells CASSLVGGTGELFF. CDR3 bases: TGTGCCAGCAGCTTAGTGGGGGGCACCGGGGAGCTGTTTTTT. Full variable domain (rest looked up from reference TRBV7-2 and TRBJ2-2): GAGVSQSPSNKVTEKGKDVELRCDPISGHTALYWYRQSLGQGLEFLIYFQGNSAPDKSGLPSDRFSAERTGGSVSTLTIQRTQQEDSAVYLCASSLVGGTGELFFGEGSRLTVL.